This T cell receptor beta chain emerged from a study of cytomegalovirus exposure and HLA in healthy donors. In the PCR, 60 Vbeta and 13 Jbeta primers were used. Some clones are missing from TCRdb's copy, which holds only in-frame ones; the method was immunoSEQ multiplex PCR. Of some 150,000 clones in the sample, approximately 80% were seen once. The germline V gene encodes CDR1 MNHEY and CDR2 SMNVEV (reference sequence). Unmatched junction bases numbered 6, after V lost 5 bases and J lost 3 bases. The CDR3 sequence is 15 residues long. The source is a man aged 25-45 years in good health and CMV-seronegative. Input material: PBMCs. This chain connects TRBV27 to TRBJ1-5, with 8 bases lining up with TRBD1. The CDR3 DNA follows: TGTGCCAGCAGTCTCCTTCAGGGGGCCAATCAGCCCCAGCATTTT. It yields the protein CASSLLQGANQPQHF.